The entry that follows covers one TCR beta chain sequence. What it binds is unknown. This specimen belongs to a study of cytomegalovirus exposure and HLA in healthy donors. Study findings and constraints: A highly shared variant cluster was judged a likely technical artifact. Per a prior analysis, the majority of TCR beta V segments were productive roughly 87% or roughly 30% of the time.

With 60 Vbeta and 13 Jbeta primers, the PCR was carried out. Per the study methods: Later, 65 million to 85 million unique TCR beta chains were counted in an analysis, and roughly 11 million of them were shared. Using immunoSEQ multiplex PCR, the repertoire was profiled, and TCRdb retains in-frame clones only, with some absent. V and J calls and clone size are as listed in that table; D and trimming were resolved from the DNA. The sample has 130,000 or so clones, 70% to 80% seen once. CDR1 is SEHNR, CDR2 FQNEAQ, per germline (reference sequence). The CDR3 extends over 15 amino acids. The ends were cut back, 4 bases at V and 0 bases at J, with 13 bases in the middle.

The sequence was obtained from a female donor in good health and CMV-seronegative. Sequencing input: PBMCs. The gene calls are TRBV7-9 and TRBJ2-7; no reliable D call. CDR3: CASSSSLPGSYEQYF. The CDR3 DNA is TGTGCCAGCAGCTCCTCTTTGCCCGGCTCCTACGAGCAGTACTTC.